This T cell receptor beta chain originates from a study of PD-L1 blockade in urothelial cancer. Between the trimmed V and J ends, which lost 5 bases and 0 bases, there was a span of 11 bases. The germline CDR1 and CDR2 sequences are LNHDA and SQIVND (reference sequence). This CDR3 is built from 16 residues. Every PCR received spiked-in synthetic TCR analog templates. Profiling relied on immunoSEQ multiplex PCR, and the TCRdb table lists in-frame clones only, not all of them. The repertoire holds about 49,000 clones, 87% seen once, with 7.5% to 8.5% in the top ten. Sequencing used PBMCs, obtained around atezolizumab (anti-PD-L1) treatment. This chain connects TRBV19 to TRBJ1-6; TRBD1 might be the D (5 bases). The clonotype was recovered from a man in his 60s with urothelial cancer. CDR3 amino acids: CASSARRVSYNSPLHF. The CDR3 coding sequence is TGTGCCAGTAGTGCCCGCAGGGTCTCCTATAATTCACCCCTCCACTTT.